This TCR beta chain was captured in a study of T cells in Graves' hyperthyroidism and ophthalmopathy. Regarding the study as a whole: Most thyroid clonotypes that were expanded above 0.001 also turned up in blood.

Amplification of TCR beta CDR3 regions used RNA as the template. First-round RT-PCR with HTBI primers amplified the TCR CDR3 region. MiXCR was run by TCRdb on the multiplex PCR reads, yielding one entry per CDR3 protein. The table lists about 96,000 distinct CDR3 sequences, over 50% of them singletons. Patients were aged 18 to 65, had disease duration under 2 months, and had newly diagnosed hyperthyroidism. Clinical symptoms, serum thyroxine, TRAb, thyroid ultrasound and orbital computed tomography informed diagnoses. This clonotype was seen repeatedly, ten times or more. The antigen is not known. The CDR3 spans 13 residues. Germline CDR1 SGHTA, CDR2 FQGTGA. Trimming cost V 6 bases and J 6 bases, with 12 bases left between them.

The sample was blood. The TCR originated in a woman aged 40 to 50 with Graves' hyperthyroidism. The chain has TRBV7-3 and TRBJ1-5; a weak D match, TRBD1 (6 bases). The CDR3 bases are TGTGCCAGCAGTCAGGGGAGCGGTCAGCCCCAGCATTTT. The encoded protein is CASSQGSGQPQHF.